This T cell receptor beta chain was recorded in a study of spatial heterogeneity in lung cancer. Whole-study context: Consistent detection of more beta-chain than alpha-chain sequences was observed.

Unique molecular identifiers, one per molecule, were present on every TCR cDNA molecule. Via MiXCR, TCRdb re-called the 5' RACE reads, giving one row per CDR3 protein. Seen here are around 92,000 distinct CDR3 sequences, 12% observed once, and the top ten hold about 40%. The germline V gene has CDR1 MNHEY and CDR2 SVGEGT. CDR3 length equals 16 residues. V lost 6 bases and J lost 2; bases outside the gene matches: 7. Sample time point: sample taken at primary tumor resection. The sequenced material consisted of unsorted whole RNA from tumor, nontumor lung or frozen PBMC. Patients with untreated early-stage non-small cell lung cancer, numbering around 72, were the donors.

The sequences come from PBMCs, collected at surgery. The V call is TRBV6-2 or TRBV6-3, the J call TRBJ1-5; 10 bases are shared with TRBD1. The sequence derives from a male donor with early-stage non-small cell lung cancer. The CDR3 nucleotides are TGTGCCAGCAGCAGAGGGACAGGGGTTGGCAATCAGCCCCAGCATTTT. This sequence encodes CASSRGTGVGNQPQHF.